This passage covers 29 T cell receptor beta chains from one sample sequenced in a study of cytomegalovirus exposure and HLA in healthy donors. PCR involved 60 Vbeta and 13 Jbeta primers. Data came from immunoSEQ multiplex PCR; TCRdb stores just in-frame clones and leaves some out. The table lists around 150,000 clones, roughly 80% of them singletons. The sequenced sample was PBMCs. These receptors came from a man between 50 and 59 years old in good health and CMV-seropositive.

In this sample, this clone turned up a few times. The chain employs TRBV19 and TRBJ1-1, with 7 positions matching TRBD1. CDR3 length equals 14 residues. V dropped 7 bases and J dropped 0; count of bases not matched to a gene: 5. Germline V CDR1 and CDR2: LNHDA, SQIVND (reference sequence). The CDR3 sequence is CASTHQGVNTEAFF. CDR3 sequence (DNA): TGTGCCAGTACGCATCAGGGGGTGAACACTGAAGCTTTCTTT.

The CDR3 loop is CASSLTSGVHNEQFF. In DNA, the CDR3 is TGTGCCAGCAGCTTGACTAGCGGGGTACACAATGAGCAGTTCTTC. V gene TRBV5-4 combines with J gene TRBJ2-1; 10 nucleotides agree with TRBD2. The germline CDR1 and CDR2 sequences are SGHNT and YYREEE (reference sequence). J was trimmed by 5 bases and V by 1 base; bases with no gene match: 3. This CDR3 contains 15 residues.

The V call is TRBV30, the J call TRBJ1-5, with D possibly matching TRBD1 (5 bases). Trimming removed 0 bases from V and 4 bases from J, with 16 bases in between. CDR3 length: 16 amino acids. In germline, CDR1 is GTSNPN, CDR2 SVGIG (reference sequence). The CDR3 region is CAWSVPQGINNQPQHF. The CDR3 DNA reads as TGTGCCTGGAGTGTACCCCAGGGAATTAATAATCAGCCCCAGCATTTT.

This chain's CDR3 is CASSFILAGGPGQYF. Here the CDR3 DNA reads TGTGCCAGCAGCTTTATACTAGCGGGGGGGCCGGGGCAGTACTTC. V and J are TRBV12-1 and TRBJ2-7; the listed D gene, TRBD2, was not tested against the DNA. TRBV12-1 counts as a pseudogene. CDR3 length: 15 amino acids.

The chain is built from TRBV10-1 and TRBJ2-3; TRBD1 matches 8 bases. Per the germline V gene, CDR1 is WNHNN and CDR2 is SYGVQD (reference sequence). CDR3 length: 16 residues. Germline trimming cut 7 bases from V and 0 bases from J; bases unmatched to any gene: 9. The CDR3 DNA reads as TGCGCCAGCAACAGGGGGAGTCTAACTAGCACAGATACGCAGTATTTT. This codes for CASNRGSLTSTDTQYF.

The rearrangement joins TRBV5-4 to TRBJ2-1; 13 bases match TRBD2. In germline, CDR1 is SGHNT, CDR2 YYREEE (reference sequence). The ends lost 3 bases at V and 13 bases at J; junction bases unmatched: 10. The CDR3 is 15 amino acids. The CDR3 loop reads CASSSGLAGALLQFF. The CDR3 DNA sequence: TGTGCCAGCAGCTCCGGACTAGCGGGGGCCCTCTTACAGTTCTTC.

The chain carries TRBV4-3 and TRBJ2-7; TRBD2 matches 12 bases. The V segment lost 1 base and the J segment 6 bases; nucleotides outside the gene matches: 4. Germline V gene lookup returns CDR1 LGHNA and CDR2 YSLEER. The CDR3 length is 15 residues. In DNA form, the CDR3 reads TGCGCCAGCAGCCAAGGGACTAGCGGGATATCCGAGCAGTACTTC. The encoded protein is CASSQGTSGISEQYF.

The rearrangement joins TRBV13 to TRBJ2-7; 7 positions agree with TRBD1. The length of the CDR3 is 16 residues. V dropped 5 bases and J dropped 0; count of bases not matched to a gene: 10. The V gene's germline CDR1 is PRHDT and CDR2 FYEKMQ (reference sequence). DNA for the CDR3: TGTGCCAGCAGCCCACCGGGACAGAAAAGCTCCTACGAGCAGTACTTC. Residues: CASSPPGQKSSYEQYF.

The chain links TRBV5-5 to TRBJ1-5; D not resolved. The CDR3 extends over 16 amino acids. Germline V gives CDR1 SGHKS, CDR2 YYEKEE (reference sequence). Trimming removed 1 base from V and 0 bases from J, with 11 bases in between. The CDR3 protein is CASSLSGLISNQPQHF. CDR3 bases: TGTGCCAGCAGCTTGAGCGGCCTAATTAGCAATCAGCCCCAGCATTTT.

This rearrangement joins TRBV5-6 to TRBJ1-4; TRBD1 matches at 7 bases. The CDR3 length is 16 residues. Germline-derived CDR1 and CDR2 are SGHDT and YYEEEE. With V trimmed by 4 bases and J by 7 bases, 13 bases remained unmatched. CDR3 nucleotides: TGTGCCAGCAGCGAACCCACGACAGGGAGGAGTGAAAAACTGTTTTTT. Residues: CASSEPTTGRSEKLFF.

The chain carries TRBV19 and TRBJ1-1; TRBD1 is a possible D gene (6 bases). Germline lookup yields CDR1 LNHDA and CDR2 SQIVND (reference sequence). Trimming cost V 3 bases and J 5 bases, with 13 bases left between them. This CDR3 region has 14 residues. CDR3 residues: CASSIRQELTEAFF. As DNA, the CDR3 is TGTGCCAGTAGTATCAGACAGGAATTAACTGAAGCTTTCTTT.

The chain carries TRBV5-1 and TRBJ2-1; D gene ambiguous. Germline V gene data show CDR1 as SGHRS and CDR2 as YFSETQ. The ends were cut back, 1 base at V and 4 bases at J, with 6 bases in the middle. This CDR3 has 13 residues. CDR3 DNA sequence: TGCGCCAGCAGCTTGCCCCGGTACAATGAGCAGTTCTTC. This translates into CASSLPRYNEQFF.

V usage is TRBV19 and J usage is TRBJ2-1; 7 nucleotides align to TRBD1. Germline loops: CDR1 LNHDA, CDR2 SQIVND (reference sequence). Losses at the gene ends were 3 bases for V and 7 bases for J; bases not matched to a gene: 12. This CDR3 is built from 16 residues. The CDR3 sequence is CASSILRTGVGNEQFF. The CDR3 DNA sequence: TGTGCCAGTAGTATTCTGCGTACAGGGGTCGGGAATGAGCAGTTCTTC.

The rearrangement joins TRBV5-1 to TRBJ2-1; 7 bases are a match to TRBD2. V trimming: 4 bases; J trimming: 6 bases; junction bases outside the gene matches: 7. CDR3 length: 14 amino acids. The V gene's germline CDR1 is SGHRS and CDR2 YFSETQ. The CDR3 DNA reads TGCGCCAGCAGCATAATGACTAGCAGCAATGAGCAGTTCTTC. Its translation: CASSIMTSSNEQFF.

The chain couples TRBV6-1 to TRBJ2-3; 8 nucleotides line up with TRBD1. The junction had 6 bases not matched to a gene; V was cut back by 6 bases and J by 4 bases. Germline V gives CDR1 MNHNS, CDR2 SASEGT. The CDR3 is 14 amino acids. The CDR3 DNA is TGTGCCAGCAGCCGGGACAGGCTAGCAGATACGCAGTATTTT. This translates into CASSRDRLADTQYF.

This chain links TRBV7-8 with TRBJ2-7; a possible D gene is TRBD2 (6 bases). V lost 2 bases and J 0 bases, leaving 11 bases between the germline ends. The CDR3 covers 15 residues. Germline lookup yields CDR1 SGHVS and CDR2 FQNEAQ. CDR3 sequence: CASSLRRESSYEQYF. Here the CDR3 DNA reads TGTGCCAGCAGCTTACGGCGGGAAAGCTCCTACGAGCAGTACTTC.

This clone has more than one count but fewer than ten. J is TRBJ2-1 and V is TRBV9, with 9 bases lining up with TRBD2. The V gene end was trimmed by 0 bases and the J gene end by 7 bases; junction bases not matched to a gene: 14. The CDR3 has 18 amino acids. Germline CDR1 SGDLS, CDR2 YYNGEE. The CDR3 loop is CASSVAFGRGGNKNEQFF. The CDR3 region has the DNA TGTGCCAGCAGCGTAGCTTTCGGGCGGGGGGGCAACAAGAATGAGCAGTTCTTC.

The gene calls are TRBV7-9 and TRBJ2-3; 8 nucleotides align to TRBD1. The CDR3 sequence is 16 residues long. V lost 5 bases, J lost 2 bases, and 9 bases stayed unmatched. Germline-derived CDR1 and CDR2 are SEHNR and FQNEAQ (reference sequence). CDR3 sequence: CASSRRTGIITDTQYF. The CDR3, as DNA: TGTGCCAGCAGCCGGCGGACAGGGATTATCACAGATACGCAGTATTTT.

Turning to this clone: Other DNA variants within this sample encode the same CDR3. The chain carries TRBV18 and TRBJ1-1, with a possible D match to TRBD1 (6 bases). The CDR3 loop spans 14 amino acids. Germline CDR1 is KGHSH and CDR2 is LQKENI. V lost 6 bases and J lost 0, with 11 bases in between. CDR3 sequence reads: CASSLQGMNTEAFF. In DNA form, the CDR3 reads TGTGCCAGCTCGCTCCAGGGGATGAACACTGAAGCTTTCTTT.

V is TRBV19 and J is TRBJ1-2; 7 positions agree with TRBD1. The CDR3 has 15 residues. With 5 bases clipped from V and 1 base from J, the junction kept 7 bases outside the gene matches. Germline-derived CDR1 and CDR2 are LNHDA and SQIVND (reference sequence). The CDR3 protein is CASSLGQLDNYGYTF. CDR3 sequence (DNA): TGTGCCAGTAGTCTGGGACAGCTAGATAACTATGGCTACACCTTC.

The rearrangement uses TRBV10-2 and TRBJ2-7; TRBD2 agrees at 8 bases. CDR1 WSHSY and CDR2 SAAADI come from the germline V gene. V shed 0 bases, J shed 0 bases, and the junction held 1 base outside the gene matches. The CDR3 consists of 15 residues. The CDR3 DNA follows: TGCGCCAGCAGTGAGTCCGGGACTAGCTCCTACGAGCAGTACTTC. This encodes CASSESGTSSYEQYF.

The rearrangement joins TRBV6-5 to TRBJ1-2; possibly TRBD1 for D (5 bases). Germline CDR1 and CDR2: MNHEY and SVGAGI. Between the trimmed V and J ends, which lost 4 bases and 9 bases, there was a span of 12 bases. The length of the CDR3 is 12 residues. The CDR3: CASSSRDSRYTF. The CDR3 DNA follows: TGTGCCAGCAGTTCGCGGGACTCCCGCTACACCTTC.

J is TRBJ2-5 and V is TRBV9; 9 nucleotides agree with TRBD1. Unmatched junction bases numbered 10, after V lost 3 bases and J lost 1 base. The CDR3 is made up of 17 amino acids. Germline loops: CDR1 SGDLS, CDR2 YYNGEE. The CDR3 DNA reads TGTGCCAGCAGCGGACGGTTGACAGGGGGAACCCAAGAGACCCAGTACTTC. It encodes CASSGRLTGGTQETQYF.

This chain's CDR3 is CASSPDRVAYEQYF. CDR3 coding DNA: TGTGCCAGCAGCCCGGACAGGGTAGCGTACGAGCAGTACTTC. The V and J genes are TRBV7-9 and TRBJ2-5; TRBD1 matches at 8 bases. The DNA end is a closer match to TRBJ2-7, so the J assignment may be wrong. The CDR3 length is 14 residues. Germline V gene data show CDR1 as SEHNR and CDR2 as FQNEAQ (reference sequence).

V and J are TRBV10-3 and TRBJ1-4; perhaps TRBD1 as D (5 bases). The length of the CDR3 is 16 residues. Germline assignment: CDR1 ENHRY and CDR2 SYGVKD. V shed 2 bases and J shed 8 bases, with 18 bases lying between them. CDR3 sequence reads: CAISEGTLLHVEKLFF. CDR3 nucleotide sequence: TGTGCCATCAGTGAGGGGACTCTTCTACACGTGGAAAAACTGTTTTTT.

The rearrangement joins TRBV7-8 to TRBJ2-7; the D is unclear. Germline loops: CDR1 SGHVS, CDR2 FQNEAQ. V lost 6 bases and J 1 base, leaving 13 bases between the germline ends. The length of the CDR3 is 14 residues. The CDR3 spells CASRPLDISYEQYF. CDR3 coding DNA: TGTGCCAGCAGACCTCTCGACATTTCCTACGAGCAGTACTTC.

This chain connects TRBV10-1 to TRBJ2-3; TRBD2 matches 8 bases. Germline lookup yields CDR1 WNHNN and CDR2 SYGVQD (reference sequence). The CDR3 contains 17 residues. The V and J ends lost 0 bases and 3 bases, in that order; junction bases with no gene match: 8. The CDR3 loop reads CASSESMAGGKTDTQYF. The CDR3 region has the DNA TGCGCCAGCAGTGAGTCGATGGCGGGGGGTAAGACAGATACGCAGTATTTT.

The rearrangement joins TRBV11-2 to TRBJ2-3; D is perhaps TRBD2 (5 bases). Trimming stripped 7 bases from V and 5 bases from J, with 19 bases between. CDR3 length: 15 amino acids. Germline CDR1 is SGHAT and CDR2 is FQNNGV. CDR3 DNA sequence: TGTGCCAGCACCCACTATCCCCGGGATGGAGATACGCAGTATTTT. It codes for CASTHYPRDGDTQYF.

The sample holds a few counts of this clone. This chain connects TRBV6-1 to TRBJ1-4; TRBD1 aligns across 9 bases. V shed 1 base and J 7 bases; nucleotides not matched to a gene: 1. Germline V gene lookup returns CDR1 MNHNS and CDR2 SASEGT. The CDR3 contains 14 residues. As DNA, the CDR3 is TGTGCCAGCAGTGAAGGGACAGGGGTTGAAAAACTGTTTTTT. Translated: CASSEGTGVEKLFF.